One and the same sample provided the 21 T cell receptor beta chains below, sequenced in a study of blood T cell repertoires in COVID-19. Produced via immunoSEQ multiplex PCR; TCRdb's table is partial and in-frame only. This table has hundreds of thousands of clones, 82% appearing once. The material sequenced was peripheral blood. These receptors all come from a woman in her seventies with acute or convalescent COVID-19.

CDR3 in amino acids: CSASGDYYGYTF. Written as DNA, the CDR3 is TGCAGTGCTAGTGGAGACTATTATGGCTACACCTTC. This rearrangement joins TRBV20-1 to TRBJ1-2; D not certain. This CDR3 region has 12 residues. Trimming cost V 3 bases and J 5 bases, with 10 bases left between them. Germline V CDR1 and CDR2: DFQATT, SNEGSKA (reference sequence).

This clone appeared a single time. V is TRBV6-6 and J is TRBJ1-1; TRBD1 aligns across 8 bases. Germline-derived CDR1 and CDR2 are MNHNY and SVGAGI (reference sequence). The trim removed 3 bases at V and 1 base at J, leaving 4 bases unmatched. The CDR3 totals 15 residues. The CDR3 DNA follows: TGTGCCAGCAGTTATAACGGACAGGGGAACACTGAAGCTTTCTTT. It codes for CASSYNGQGNTEAFF.

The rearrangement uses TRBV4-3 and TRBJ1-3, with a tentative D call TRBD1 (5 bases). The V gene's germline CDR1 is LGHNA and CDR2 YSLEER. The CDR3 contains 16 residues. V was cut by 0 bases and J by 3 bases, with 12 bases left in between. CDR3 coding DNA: TGCGCCAGCAGCCAAGATTGGGGCTTTAATGGAAACACCATATATTTT. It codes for CASSQDWGFNGNTIYF.

CDR3 bases: TGCGCCAGCAGCTTAAGCGACAGGGGCTATAATTCACCCCTCCACTTT. It encodes CASSLSDRGYNSPLHF. The chain recombines TRBV5-1 with TRBJ1-6; 8 bases map to TRBD1. Trimming removed 2 bases from V and 3 bases from J; junction bases left unmatched: 4. The CDR3 runs 16 residues. CDR1 SGHRS and CDR2 YFSETQ come from the germline V gene.

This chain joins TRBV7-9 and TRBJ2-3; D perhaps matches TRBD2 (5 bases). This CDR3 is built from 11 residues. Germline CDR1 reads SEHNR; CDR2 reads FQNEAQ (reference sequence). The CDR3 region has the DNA TGTGAGGTGGGGAGTAGGGATACGCAGTATTTT. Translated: CEVGSRDTQYF.

This CDR3 is CASSPDRVGDYGYTF. The CDR3 bases are TGTGCCAGCAGCCCGGACAGGGTAGGGGACTATGGCTACACCTTC. The V call is TRBV5-8, the J call TRBJ1-2; 8 bases match TRBD1. The CDR3 has 15 residues. The V gene's germline CDR1 is SGHTS and CDR2 YDEGEE. The J segment lost 3 bases and the V segment lost 4 bases, leaving 8 bases of the junction unmatched.

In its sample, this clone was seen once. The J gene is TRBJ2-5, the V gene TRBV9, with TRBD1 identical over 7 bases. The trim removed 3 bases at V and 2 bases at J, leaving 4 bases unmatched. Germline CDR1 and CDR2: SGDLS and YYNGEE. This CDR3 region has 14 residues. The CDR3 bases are TGTGCCAGCAGCGCCGGGACAGTACAAGAGACCCAGTACTTC. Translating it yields CASSAGTVQETQYF.

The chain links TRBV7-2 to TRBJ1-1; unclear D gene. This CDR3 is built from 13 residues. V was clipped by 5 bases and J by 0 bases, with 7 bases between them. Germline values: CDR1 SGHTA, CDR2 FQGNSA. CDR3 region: CASSQTLNTEAFF. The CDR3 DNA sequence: TGTGCCAGCAGCCAGACATTGAACACTGAAGCTTTCTTT. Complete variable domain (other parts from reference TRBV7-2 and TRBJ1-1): GAGVSQSPSNKVTEKGKDVELRCDPISGHTALYWYRQSLGQGLEFLIYFQGNSAPDKSGLPSDRFSAERTGGSVSTLTIQRTQQEDSAVYLCASSQTLNTEAFFGQGTRLTVV.

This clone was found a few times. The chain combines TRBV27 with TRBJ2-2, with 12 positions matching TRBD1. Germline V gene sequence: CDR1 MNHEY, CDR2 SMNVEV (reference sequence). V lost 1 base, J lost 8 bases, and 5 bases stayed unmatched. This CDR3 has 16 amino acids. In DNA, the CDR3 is TGTGCCAGCAGTTTATGGGACAGGGGGCGCGGAGGGGAGCTGTTTTTT. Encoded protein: CASSLWDRGRGGELFF.

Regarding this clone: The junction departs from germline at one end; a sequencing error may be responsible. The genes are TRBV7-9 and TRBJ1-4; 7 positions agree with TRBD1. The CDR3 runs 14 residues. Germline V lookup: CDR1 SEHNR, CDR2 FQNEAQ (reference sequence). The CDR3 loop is CASSLVVPGQSPFW. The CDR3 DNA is TGTGCCAGCAGCTTAGTAGTACCGGGACAGTCTCCTTTTTGG.

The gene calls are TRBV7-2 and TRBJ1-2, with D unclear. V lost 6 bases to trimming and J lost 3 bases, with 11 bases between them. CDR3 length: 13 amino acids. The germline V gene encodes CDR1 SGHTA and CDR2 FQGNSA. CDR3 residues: CASRNGVDYGYTF. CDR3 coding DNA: TGTGCCAGCAGAAACGGAGTGGACTATGGCTACACCTTC.

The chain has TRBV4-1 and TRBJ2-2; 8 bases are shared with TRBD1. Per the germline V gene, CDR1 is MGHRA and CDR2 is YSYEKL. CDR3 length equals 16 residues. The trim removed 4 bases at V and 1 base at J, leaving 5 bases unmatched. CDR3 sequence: CASSLTGTGNTGELFF. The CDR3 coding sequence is TGCGCCAGCAGCCTCACCGGGACAGGGAACACCGGGGAGCTGTTTTTT.

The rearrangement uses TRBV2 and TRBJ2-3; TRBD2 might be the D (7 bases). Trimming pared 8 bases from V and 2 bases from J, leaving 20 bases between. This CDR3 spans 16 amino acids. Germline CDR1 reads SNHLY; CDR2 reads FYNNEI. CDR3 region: CASGFQRGGVTDTQYF. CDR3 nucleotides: TGTGCCAGCGGTTTTCAGCGAGGGGGGGTCACAGATACGCAGTATTTT. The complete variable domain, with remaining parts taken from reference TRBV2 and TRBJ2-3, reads EPEVTQTPSHQVTQMGQEVILRCVPISNHLYFYWYRQILGQKVEFLVSFYNNEISEKSEIFDDQFSVERPDGSNFTLKIRSTKLEDSAMYFCASGFQRGGVTDTQYFGPGTRLTVL.

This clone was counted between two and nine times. The chain's CDR3 is CASSLGTGSYNEQFF. The CDR3 DNA is TGTGCCAGCAGCTTGGGGACTGGGTCCTACAATGAGCAGTTCTTC. The chain employs TRBV7-9 and TRBJ2-1, with TRBD2 as a possible D gene (6 bases). Looked up from germline, CDR1 is SEHNR and CDR2 is FQNEAQ (reference sequence). The CDR3 is 15 amino acids. Trimming pared 3 bases from V and 1 base from J, leaving 10 bases between. Filled out from reference TRBV7-9 and TRBJ2-1, the complete variable domain reads DTGVSQNPRHKITKRGQNVTFRCDPISEHNRLYWYRQTLGQGPEFLTYFQNEAQLEKSRLLSDRFSAERPKGSFSTLEIQRTEQGDSAMYLCASSLGTGSYNEQFFGPGTRLTVL.

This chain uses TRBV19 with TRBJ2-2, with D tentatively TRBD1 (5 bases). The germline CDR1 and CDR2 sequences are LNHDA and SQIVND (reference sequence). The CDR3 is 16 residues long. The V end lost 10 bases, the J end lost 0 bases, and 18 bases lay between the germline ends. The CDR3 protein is CATNARQGANTGELFF. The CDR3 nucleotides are TGTGCCACTAATGCAAGGCAGGGCGCGAACACCGGGGAGCTGTTTTTT.

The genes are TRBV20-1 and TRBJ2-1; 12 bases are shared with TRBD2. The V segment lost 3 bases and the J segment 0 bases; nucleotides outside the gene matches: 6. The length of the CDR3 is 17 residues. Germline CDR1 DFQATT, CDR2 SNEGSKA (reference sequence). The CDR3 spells CSASRLAGGFSYNEQFF. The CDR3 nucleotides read TGCAGTGCTAGTAGGCTAGCGGGGGGGTTCTCCTACAATGAGCAGTTCTTC.

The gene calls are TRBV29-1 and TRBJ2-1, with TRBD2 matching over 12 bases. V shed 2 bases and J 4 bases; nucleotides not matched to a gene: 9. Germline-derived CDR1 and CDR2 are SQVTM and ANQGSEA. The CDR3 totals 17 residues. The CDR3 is CSVESPSGGAFYNEQFF. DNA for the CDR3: TGCAGCGTTGAATCTCCTAGCGGGGGGGCTTTTTACAATGAGCAGTTCTTC.

This chain's CDR3 is CATSDSGGQPQHF. In DNA form, the CDR3 reads TGTGCCACCAGTGACTCCGGCGGTCAGCCCCAGCATTTT. The rearrangement links TRBV24-1 to TRBJ1-5; D gene ambiguous. Trimming shortened V by 4 bases and J by 6 bases, and 9 bases separated the two germline ends. In germline, CDR1 is KGHDR, CDR2 SFDVKD. The CDR3 length is 13 residues.

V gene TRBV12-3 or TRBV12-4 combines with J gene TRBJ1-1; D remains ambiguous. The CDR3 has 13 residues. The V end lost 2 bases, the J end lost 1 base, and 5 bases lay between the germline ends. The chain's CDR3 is CASSLQSNTEAFF. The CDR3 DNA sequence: TGTGCCAGCAGTTTACAGTCGAACACTGAAGCTTTCTTT.

CDR3 region: CASTLTGNTEAFF. The CDR3 DNA sequence: TGTGCCAGCACACTGACAGGGAACACTGAAGCTTTCTTT. The chain employs TRBV6-5 and TRBJ1-1; a possible D gene is TRBD1 (6 bases). Trimming took off 7 bases at V and 1 base at J, with 10 bases between the two ends. Per the germline V gene, CDR1 is MNHEY and CDR2 is SVGAGI. The CDR3 runs to 13 residues.

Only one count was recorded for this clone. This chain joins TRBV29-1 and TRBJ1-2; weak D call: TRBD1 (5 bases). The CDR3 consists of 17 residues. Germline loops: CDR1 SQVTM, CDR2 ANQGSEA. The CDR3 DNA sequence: TGCAGGCCTTTCGGGGGTACGAGGGCCCCTGGGAACTATGGCTACACCTTC. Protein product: CRPFGGTRAPGNYGYTF.